A single T cell receptor (beta chain) is shown here with its context. Germline assignment: CDR1 PRHDT and CDR2 FYEKMQ (reference sequence). After removal of 5 bases from V and 7 bases from J, the junction contained 6 bases not matched to a gene. The CDR3 contains 15 residues. Sequencing was performed with immunoSEQ multiplex PCR; in TCRdb, only in-frame clones are kept and a portion is missing. The profile shows under 95,000 clones, about nine tenths of them singletons. These data belong to a study of blood T cell repertoires in COVID-19. Across the whole study: Acute and convalescent COVID-19 samples came from the United States, Italy and Spain. T cells, B-cell-depleted T cells, or PBMCs provided the cDNA or gDNA that served as material.

This sequence originates from a woman at least 80 years old with acute or convalescent COVID-19. The sample was peripheral blood. This rearrangement joins TRBV13 to TRBJ2-3; TRBD2 matches 13 bases. DNA for the CDR3: TGTGCCAGCAGCACGACTAGCGGGAGGACGAATACGCAGTATTTT. Its protein product is CASSTTSGRTNTQYF.